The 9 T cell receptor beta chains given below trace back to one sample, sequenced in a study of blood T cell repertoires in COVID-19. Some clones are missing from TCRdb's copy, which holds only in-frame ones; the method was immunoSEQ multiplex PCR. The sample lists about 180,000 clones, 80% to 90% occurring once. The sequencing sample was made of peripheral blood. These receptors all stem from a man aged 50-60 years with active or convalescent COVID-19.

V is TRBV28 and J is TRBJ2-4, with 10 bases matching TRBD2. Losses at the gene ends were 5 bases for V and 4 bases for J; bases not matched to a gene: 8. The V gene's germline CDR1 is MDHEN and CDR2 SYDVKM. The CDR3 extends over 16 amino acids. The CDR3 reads CASSPSGSAGKNIQYF. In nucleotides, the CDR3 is TGTGCCAGCAGTCCTAGCGGGAGCGCGGGGAAAAACATTCAGTACTTC.

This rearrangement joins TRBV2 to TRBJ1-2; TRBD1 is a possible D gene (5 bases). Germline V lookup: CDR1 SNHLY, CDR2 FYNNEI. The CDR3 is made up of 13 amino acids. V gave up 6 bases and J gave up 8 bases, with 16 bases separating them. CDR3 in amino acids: CASRSGGESGYTF. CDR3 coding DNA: TGTGCCAGCAGAAGCGGGGGGGAGAGCGGCTACACCTTC. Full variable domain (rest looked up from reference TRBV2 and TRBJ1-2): EPEVTQTPSHQVTQMGQEVILRCVPISNHLYFYWYRQILGQKVEFLVSFYNNEISEKSEIFDDQFSVERPDGSNFTLKIRSTKLEDSAMYFCASRSGGESGYTFGSGTRLTVV.

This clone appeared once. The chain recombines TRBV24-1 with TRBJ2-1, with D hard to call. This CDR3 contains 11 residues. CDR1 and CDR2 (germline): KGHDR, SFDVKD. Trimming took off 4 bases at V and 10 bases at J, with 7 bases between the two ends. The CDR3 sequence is CATSEAFEQFF. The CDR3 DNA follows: TGTGCCACCAGTGAAGCTTTCGAGCAGTTCTTC.

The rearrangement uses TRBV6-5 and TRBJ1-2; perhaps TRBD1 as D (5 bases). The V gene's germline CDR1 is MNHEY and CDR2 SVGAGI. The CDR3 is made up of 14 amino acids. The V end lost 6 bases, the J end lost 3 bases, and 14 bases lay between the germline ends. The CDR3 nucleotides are TGTGCCAGCAGCTATGCCGCAGGGCACTATGGCTACACCTTC. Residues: CASSYAAGHYGYTF.

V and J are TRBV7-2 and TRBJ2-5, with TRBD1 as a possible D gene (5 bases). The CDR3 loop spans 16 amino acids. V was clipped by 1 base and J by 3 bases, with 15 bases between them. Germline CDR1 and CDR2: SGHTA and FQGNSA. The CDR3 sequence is CASSLEGRVKKETQYF. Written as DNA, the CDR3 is TGTGCCAGCAGCTTAGAAGGCAGGGTGAAGAAAGAGACCCAGTACTTC.

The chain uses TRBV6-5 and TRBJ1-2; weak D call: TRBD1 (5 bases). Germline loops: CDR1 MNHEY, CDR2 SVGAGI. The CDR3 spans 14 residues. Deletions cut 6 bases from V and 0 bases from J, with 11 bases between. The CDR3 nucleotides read TGTGCCAGCAGGGCAGGCAGGGCTAACTATGGCTACACCTTC. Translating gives CASRAGRANYGYTF.

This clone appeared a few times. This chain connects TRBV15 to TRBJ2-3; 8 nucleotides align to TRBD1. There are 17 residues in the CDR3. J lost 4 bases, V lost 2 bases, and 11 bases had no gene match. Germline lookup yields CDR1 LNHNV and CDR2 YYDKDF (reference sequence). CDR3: CATSRTDRGARSDTQYF. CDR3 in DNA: TGTGCCACCAGCAGAACCGACAGGGGCGCACGATCAGATACGCAGTATTTT.

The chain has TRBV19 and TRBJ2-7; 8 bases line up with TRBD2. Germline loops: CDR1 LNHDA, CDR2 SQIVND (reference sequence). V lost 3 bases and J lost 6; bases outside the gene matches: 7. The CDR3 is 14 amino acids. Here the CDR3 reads CASSIVSGSGEQYF. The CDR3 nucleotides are TGTGCCAGTAGTATTGTAAGCGGGAGTGGCGAGCAGTACTTC.

In nucleotides, the CDR3 is TGCGCCAGCAGCTTGCAAGCGGGAGCTCTAAACGAGCAGTACTTC. This sequence encodes CASSLQAGALNEQYF. The chain employs TRBV5-1 and TRBJ2-7, with 8 positions matching TRBD2. The germline V gene encodes CDR1 SGHRS and CDR2 YFSETQ. There are 15 residues in the CDR3. Losses at the gene ends were 1 base for V and 5 bases for J; bases not matched to a gene: 8.